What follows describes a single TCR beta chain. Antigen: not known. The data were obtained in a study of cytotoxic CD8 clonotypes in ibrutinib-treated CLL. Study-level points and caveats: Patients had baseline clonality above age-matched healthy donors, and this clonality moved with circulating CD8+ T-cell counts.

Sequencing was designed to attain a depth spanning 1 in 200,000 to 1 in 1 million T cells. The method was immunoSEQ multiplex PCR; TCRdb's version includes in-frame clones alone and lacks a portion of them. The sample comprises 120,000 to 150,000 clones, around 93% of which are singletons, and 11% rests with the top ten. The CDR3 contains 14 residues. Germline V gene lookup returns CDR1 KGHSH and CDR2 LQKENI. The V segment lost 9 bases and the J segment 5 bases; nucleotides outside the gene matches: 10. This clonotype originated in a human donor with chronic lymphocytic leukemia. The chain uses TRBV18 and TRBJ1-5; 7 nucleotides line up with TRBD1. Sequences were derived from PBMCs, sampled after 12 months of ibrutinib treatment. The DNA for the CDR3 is TGTGCCAGTTCCGACAGGGAGTCGGATCAGCCCCAGCATTTT. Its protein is CASSDRESDQPQHF.